This T cell receptor (beta chain) was retrieved from a study of T cell responses to AZD1222 COVID-19 vaccine. Comments on this clone: The antigen is undetermined.

Libraries were prepared by immunoSEQ multiplex PCR; TCRdb keeps only in-frame clonotypes and omits some of them. The sample includes some 200,000 clones, roughly nine tenths of them seen just once. The V and J ends lost 2 bases and 2 bases respectively, with 10 bases between them. CDR1 and CDR2 (germline): SQVTM, ANQGSEA. The CDR3 consists of 14 residues. The study, taken as a whole, reports: None of the repertoires were sampled until the peak T cell response had passed.

The sequence was obtained from an adult who received the AZD1222 COVID-19 vaccine. Source: peripheral blood, taken 28 days after the second AZD1222 dose. V and J are TRBV29-1 and TRBJ2-1; D is possibly TRBD2 (6 bases). The CDR3 region is CSVEPSEPYNEQFF. CDR3 nucleotide sequence: TGCAGCGTTGAACCTAGCGAGCCCTACAATGAGCAGTTCTTC.